This T cell receptor beta chain was identified in a study of molecular identifiers for immune sequencing clone quantification. V was pared by 6 bases and J by 5 bases, with 19 bases between. This CDR3 region has 16 residues. Per the germline V gene, CDR1 is LNHDA and CDR2 is SQIVND (reference sequence). Previously described methods with listed TCR primers produced the bulk TCR libraries. Each CDR3 protein is one row after TCRdb ran MiXCR on the PCR reads. The sample has nearly 650,000 distinct CDR3 sequences; about 25% are singletons. This clonotype was observed a few times. What was sequenced was naive CD8+ T cells from blood, with Jurkat cell RNA spiked in. Sample subset: FACS-sorted CD8+CD4-CCR7+CD45RA+ naive T cells. The TCR sequence derives from a human donor in good health. Some libraries in this study had Jurkat cell RNA spiked in. The chain is built from TRBV19 and TRBJ2-2; the D gene could be TRBD1 or TRBD2 (5 bases each). In DNA form, the CDR3 reads TGTGCCAGTAGCCCCTGGTCGGGGCCAGTAACCGGGGAGCTGTTTTTT. This sequence encodes CASSPWSGPVTGELFF.